This T cell receptor (beta chain) emerged from a study of blood T cell repertoires in COVID-19. About the research overall: From the United States, Italy and Spain came samples of acute and convalescent COVID-19. T cells, B-cell-depleted T cells, or PBMCs provided the cDNA or gDNA that served as material.

Germline V gives CDR1 LNHDA, CDR2 SQIVND (reference sequence). The V end was cut by 3 bases, the J end by 7 bases, with 12 bases between. The CDR3 is 13 amino acids. Original methodology: Estimates of nucleated cell counts were drawn from the amplification of reference gene primers. The table came from immunoSEQ multiplex PCR; TCRdb's copy has only in-frame clones and leaves some out. V, J and clone size are taken as reported in that table, and D and trimming were inferred from the DNA itself. The top ten hold 2% to 3% of the sample, which has a few hundred thousand clones, around 85% seen once. During active infection, Seattle patients enrolled and were then monitored through disease.

The sample consisted of peripheral blood. The genes are TRBV19 and TRBJ1-2; D possibly corresponds to TRBD1 (5 bases). This sequence originates from an older woman with COVID-19, enrolled during active disease. CDR3 DNA sequence: TGTGCCAGTAGTATCACCAGGGAGGGTGGCTACACCTTC. It yields the protein CASSITREGGYTF.